The 5 T cell receptor beta chains reported below all come from one sample, sequenced in a study of T-cell reconstitution after alpha-beta-depleted transplantation in children. Preparing the TCRbeta library involved the use of unique molecular identifiers. TCRdb re-called the PCR reads with MiXCR, one entry per CDR3 protein. The sample holds 130,000 to 150,000 distinct CDR3 sequences; roughly 8.8% are singletons and the top ten take 18%. The sample was PBMCs, mostly from graft donor cells, taken 180 days after TCRalphabeta/CD19-depleted stem cell transplant. The receptors were gathered from a female patient aged 2-9 years who had a stem cell transplant for congenital amegakaryocytic thrombocytopenia, so the T cells may come from the graft donor.

This clonotype was observed a single time. It may be a read error: a sequence one base away is much more abundant. V usage is TRBV12-3 or TRBV12-4 and J usage is TRBJ2-1, with 8 bases aligning to TRBD2. The CDR3 has 12 residues. J lost 12 bases, V lost 7 bases, and 8 bases had no gene match. CDR3 sequence: CASTLAGGGQFF. CDR3 nucleotides: TGTGCCAGCACTCTAGCGGGCGGTGGGCAGTTCTTC.

This clonotype occurred many times. The V call is TRBV7-9, the J call TRBJ2-3, with D tentatively TRBD1 or TRBD2 (5 bases each). V was cut by 4 bases and J by 2 bases, with 10 bases left in between. Per germline, CDR1 SEHNR and CDR2 FQNEAQ (reference sequence). CDR3 length: 14 amino acids. The CDR3 loop is CASSWDGNTDTQYF. The CDR3 DNA reads as TGTGCCAGCAGCTGGGACGGGAACACAGATACGCAGTATTTT.

The chain employs TRBV6-5 and TRBJ2-7, with D tentatively TRBD2 (6 bases). This CDR3 region has 17 residues. Per germline, CDR1 MNHEY and CDR2 SVGAGI. V lost 0 bases, J lost 3 bases, and 18 bases lay in between. The CDR3 spells CASSYSIGRESIYEQYF. CDR3 sequence (DNA): TGTGCCAGCAGTTACTCCATCGGTCGGGAGTCTATCTACGAGCAGTACTTC.

This chain joins TRBV20-1 and TRBJ2-2; D gene ambiguous. Germline V gives CDR1 DFQATT, CDR2 SNEGSKA (reference sequence). The CDR3 runs 12 residues. V lost 4 bases, J lost 4 bases, and 7 bases lay in between. The CDR3 reads CSATPATGELFF. In DNA form, the CDR3 reads TGCAGTGCTACACCAGCCACCGGGGAGCTGTTTTTT.

This clonotype was recorded at least ten times. V and J are TRBV5-1 and TRBJ2-7; D is perhaps TRBD1 (6 bases). The CDR3 covers 15 residues. Per the germline V gene, CDR1 is SGHRS and CDR2 is YFSETQ. V dropped 0 bases and J dropped 3 bases, with 13 bases sitting between them. The CDR3 region is CASSLDGGRSYEQYF. The CDR3 coding sequence is TGCGCCAGCAGCTTGGATGGGGGCCGTAGCTACGAGCAGTACTTC.